The clone carrying this T cell receptor (beta chain) was recorded many times. Its antigen remains unknown. RNA transcripts yielded amplified TCR beta CDR3 regions. RT-PCR in the first round (using the HTBI primer set) targeted the TCR CDR3. TCRdb processed the multiplex PCR reads anew with MiXCR; each CDR3 protein has one entry. The table has a few hundred thousand distinct CDR3 sequences, around 15% seen once; the top ten hold 4% to 6.5%. The V gene lost 6 bases and the J gene lost 10 bases, with 27 bases spanning the gap. Looked up from germline, CDR1 is LNHDA and CDR2 is SQIVND (reference sequence). The CDR3 is 16 residues long. The source of the sample is a study of T cells in Graves' hyperthyroidism and ophthalmopathy. Study outcomes and limitations: A 13 V-J signature model discriminated ophthalmopathy versus stable hyperthyroidism. Most expanded thyroid clonotypes above 0.001 also appeared in blood.

V is TRBV19 and J is TRBJ1-1; D perhaps matches TRBD1 (5 bases). Sequencing was carried out using blood. This clonotype was sampled from a woman between 18 and 29 years old with Graves' hyperthyroidism. CDR3 coding DNA: TGTGCCAGTAGGGCACCCTTTACGGACACCGGCCATCCAGCTTTCTTT. This encodes CASRAPFTDTGHPAFF. Full variable domain (remainder filled in from reference TRBV19 and TRBJ1-1): DGGITQSPKYLFRKEGQNVTLSCEQNLNHDAMYWYRQDPGQGLRLIYYSQIVNDFQKGDIAEGYSVSREKKESFPLTVTSAQKNPTAFYLCASRAPFTDTGHPAFFGQGTRLTVV.